These 28 T cell receptor beta chains came from one sample sequenced in a study of blood T cell repertoires in COVID-19. The data were produced by immunoSEQ multiplex PCR, yet TCRdb's version contains in-frame clones alone and is incomplete. This table has roughly 160,000 clones, approximately 79% appearing once. Specimen: peripheral blood. These receptors were obtained from an elderly woman with acute or convalescent COVID-19.

This clone has more than one count but fewer than ten. V usage is TRBV10-1 and J usage is TRBJ2-1; 7 nucleotides line up with TRBD2. Germline V gives CDR1 WNHNN, CDR2 SYGVQD (reference sequence). V gave up 2 bases and J gave up 8 bases; unmatched junction bases: 9. The CDR3 loop spans 15 amino acids. The CDR3: CASSEGGRAMDEQFF. The CDR3 coding sequence is TGCGCCAGCAGTGAGGGAGGGAGGGCCATGGATGAGCAGTTCTTC.

The chain recombines TRBV19 with TRBJ2-5, with D possibly being TRBD2 (5 bases). This CDR3 region has 12 residues. Germline V gene sequence: CDR1 LNHDA, CDR2 SQIVND (reference sequence). The V and J ends lost 5 bases and 9 bases respectively, with 13 bases between them. The CDR3 spells CASSVTNGPQYF. CDR3 in DNA: TGTGCCAGTAGTGTGACTAATGGTCCCCAGTACTTC.

The rearrangement uses TRBV2 and TRBJ1-1, with D possibly matching TRBD1 (6 bases). The CDR3 totals 15 residues. Trimming pared 3 bases from V and 0 bases from J, leaving 11 bases between. Germline lookup yields CDR1 SNHLY and CDR2 FYNNEI. The CDR3 sequence: CASSERGIMNTEAFF. The CDR3 DNA reads TGTGCCAGCAGTGAGAGGGGGATTATGAACACTGAAGCTTTCTTT.

Of note for this clone: Additional DNA sequences in this sample encode the identical CDR3. This chain links TRBV5-1 with TRBJ1-1; possibly TRBD1 for D (5 bases). Germline CDR1 is SGHRS and CDR2 is YFSETQ. V was shortened by 1 base and J by 0 bases, with 7 bases between the two germline ends. CDR3 length equals 14 residues. The CDR3 spells CASSLPGMNTEAFF. The CDR3 nucleotides read TGCGCCAGCAGCTTGCCAGGGATGAACACTGAAGCTTTCTTT. Using reference TRBV5-1 and TRBJ1-1 for the parts outside the CDR3, the full variable domain is KAGVTQTPRYLIKTRGQQVTLSCSPISGHRSVSWYQQTPGQGLQFLFEYFSETQRNKGNFPGRFSGRQFSNSRSEMNVSTLELGDSALYLCASSLPGMNTEAFFGQGTRLTVV.

V gene TRBV6-5 combines with J gene TRBJ2-1; 10 nucleotides line up with TRBD2. The germline gives CDR1 MNHEY, CDR2 SVGAGI. The CDR3 totals 14 residues. Germline trimming cut 5 bases from V and 8 bases from J; bases unmatched to any gene: 6. The CDR3 loop is CASSKTSGQDEQFF. In DNA, the CDR3 is TGTGCCAGCAGTAAGACTAGCGGGCAAGATGAGCAGTTCTTC.

This clone was recorded once. J is TRBJ2-1 and V is TRBV27, with 9 bases identical to TRBD1. V shed 7 bases and J 5 bases; nucleotides not matched to a gene: 3. Looked up from germline, CDR1 is MNHEY and CDR2 is SMNVEV (reference sequence). The CDR3 runs 13 residues. The CDR3 sequence: CASTRDRDNEQFF. As DNA, the CDR3 is TGTGCCAGCACCCGGGACAGGGACAATGAGCAGTTCTTC.

This clone came up once. V is TRBV7-8 and J is TRBJ2-7, with 10 bases that match TRBD2. The CDR3 loop spans 18 amino acids. The germline gives CDR1 SGHVS, CDR2 FQNEAQ. Losses at the gene ends were 1 base for V and 4 bases for J; bases not matched to a gene: 13. CDR3 amino acids: CASSLGLFTSGAPYEQYF. The CDR3 DNA reads as TGTGCCAGCAGCTTAGGTCTATTCACTAGCGGGGCCCCTTACGAGCAGTACTTC. Drawing the rest from reference TRBV7-8 and TRBJ2-7, the complete variable domain is GAGVSQSPRYKVAKRGQDVALRCDPISGHVSLFWYQQALGQGPEFLTYFQNEAQLDKSGLPSDRFFAERPEGSVSTLKIQRTQQEDSAVYLCASSLGLFTSGAPYEQYFGPGTRLTVT.

The chain recombines TRBV5-1 with TRBJ2-4, with a possible D match to TRBD1 (6 bases). V gave up 3 bases and J gave up 4 bases, with 14 bases separating them. CDR1 and CDR2 (germline): SGHRS, YFSETQ. CDR3 length: 15 residues. This CDR3 reads CASSSLTQGKNIQYF. The CDR3 DNA follows: TGCGCCAGCAGCTCGTTAACACAGGGAAAAAACATTCAGTACTTC.

The chain is built from TRBV28 and TRBJ2-2; 10 nucleotides align to TRBD2. The CDR3 is made up of 15 amino acids. The V segment lost 6 bases and the J segment 6 bases; nucleotides outside the gene matches: 7. Germline assignment: CDR1 MDHEN and CDR2 SYDVKM. CDR3 DNA: TGTGCCAGCAGCACCCCCCTAGCGGGAGCCGGGGAGCTGTTTTTT. This gives the protein CASSTPLAGAGELFF.

The CDR3 protein is CASSLKSGAMETQYF. In DNA, the CDR3 is TGTGCCAGCAGCTTGAAATCGGGAGCAATGGAGACCCAGTACTTC. This sequence joins TRBV13 and TRBJ2-5; the D gene is possibly TRBD2 (6 bases). V lost 3 bases and J 5 bases, leaving 16 bases between the germline ends. This CDR3 is 15 amino acids long. Looked up from germline, CDR1 is PRHDT and CDR2 is FYEKMQ (reference sequence).

The chain uses TRBV27 and TRBJ2-2; 8 nucleotides line up with TRBD1. The CDR3 has 17 residues. CDR1 is MNHEY, CDR2 SMNVEV, per germline (reference sequence). Germline trimming cut 5 bases from V and 4 bases from J; bases unmatched to any gene: 12. This CDR3 is CASSMYPGQDGTGELFF. The CDR3 bases are TGTGCCAGCAGTATGTATCCGGGACAGGACGGCACCGGGGAGCTGTTTTTT.

The rearrangement joins TRBV28 to TRBJ2-3; tentative D call: TRBD2 (5 bases). The CDR3 runs 16 residues. Germline CDR1 reads MDHEN; CDR2 reads SYDVKM. Between the trimmed V and J ends, which lost 1 base and 0 bases, there was a span of 11 bases. The CDR3 reads CASSLSAEPSTDTQYF. CDR3 in DNA: TGTGCCAGCAGTTTATCAGCGGAACCTAGCACAGATACGCAGTATTTT.

The chain joins TRBV18 to TRBJ2-4; tentatively, D is TRBD1 (5 bases). V was pared by 0 bases and J by 8 bases, with 17 bases between. The germline gives CDR1 KGHSH, CDR2 LQKENI. The length of the CDR3 is 16 residues. The CDR3: CASSPPRQGPRDIQYF. The DNA for the CDR3 is TGTGCCAGCTCACCACCCAGGCAAGGGCCCAGGGACATTCAGTACTTC.

The chain links TRBV5-1 to TRBJ2-5; TRBD2 matches 7 bases. CDR1 is SGHRS and CDR2 is YFSETQ in the germline V gene. CDR3 length: 15 amino acids. Trimming removed 0 bases from V and 2 bases from J; junction bases left unmatched: 4. The CDR3 region has the DNA TGCGCCAGCAGCTTGGCCGAAGCGGGACAAGAGACCCAGTACTTC. Protein product: CASSLAEAGQETQYF.

The V call is TRBV7-2, the J call TRBJ2-7, with TRBD2 identical over 7 bases. CDR1 is SGHTA and CDR2 is FQGNSA in the germline V gene. The CDR3 totals 13 residues. J was trimmed by 6 bases and V by 1 base; bases with no gene match: 3. The CDR3 protein is CASSLGGEGEQYF. CDR3 bases: TGTGCCAGCAGCTTAGGTGGGGAGGGCGAGCAGTACTTC.

The chain links TRBV5-1 to TRBJ2-5, with a possible D match to TRBD1 (5 bases). Germline assignment: CDR1 SGHRS and CDR2 YFSETQ. With 2 bases removed from V and 3 bases from J, the gap between germline ends came to 14 bases. The length of the CDR3 is 15 residues. The CDR3 is CASSLVGVYEETQYF. CDR3 coding DNA: TGCGCCAGCAGCTTAGTAGGGGTATACGAAGAGACCCAGTACTTC.

This clone was picked up a small number of times. This chain links TRBV7-2 with TRBJ1-3, with D unresolved. Germline lookup yields CDR1 SGHTA and CDR2 FQGNSA. The CDR3 has 14 residues. V lost 6 bases, J lost 0 bases, and 9 bases lay in between. CDR3 sequence reads: CASRQPGSGNTIYF. The CDR3 DNA sequence: TGTGCCAGCAGACAACCAGGCTCTGGAAACACCATATATTTT.

In DNA form, the CDR3 reads TGTGCCAGTAGTATATTGCCGAGGAACACTGAAGCTTTCTTT. This translates into CASSILPRNTEAFF. The chain has TRBV19 and TRBJ1-1; D gene uncertain. The CDR3 is 14 residues long. Trimming stripped 2 bases from V and 1 base from J, with 8 bases between. The germline gives CDR1 LNHDA, CDR2 SQIVND (reference sequence).

The chain carries TRBV2 and TRBJ1-1, with D hard to call. The CDR3 runs 14 residues. From germline, CDR1 is SNHLY and CDR2 FYNNEI. V was clipped by 2 bases and J by 7 bases, with 14 bases between them. CDR3 sequence: CASSEQESLVEAFF. The CDR3 DNA reads as TGTGCCAGCAGTGAACAGGAATCCCTCGTTGAAGCTTTCTTT.

The chain links TRBV2 to TRBJ1-1, with D uncertain. Germline V gives CDR1 SNHLY, CDR2 FYNNEI. Trimming stripped 7 bases from V and 1 base from J, with 10 bases between. The CDR3 length is 13 residues. The CDR3 protein is CASIKESNTEAFF. CDR3 in DNA: TGTGCCAGCATAAAAGAGTCGAACACTGAAGCTTTCTTT. Filled out from reference TRBV2 and TRBJ1-1, the complete variable domain reads EPEVTQTPSHQVTQMGQEVILRCVPISNHLYFYWYRQILGQKVEFLVSFYNNEISEKSEIFDDQFSVERPDGSNFTLKIRSTKLEDSAMYFCASIKESNTEAFFGQGTRLTVV.

The rearrangement uses TRBV25-1 and TRBJ1-4, with 8 positions matching TRBD1. The CDR3 has 13 amino acids. The V and J ends lost 6 bases and 7 bases, in that order; junction bases with no gene match: 4. The germline CDR1 and CDR2 sequences are MGHDK and SYGVNS. The CDR3 sequence: CASSRGPGEKLFF. In nucleotides, the CDR3 is TGTGCCAGCAGCAGGGGGCCGGGTGAAAAACTGTTTTTT.

The CDR3 DNA follows: TGCAGTGCTAGTTCGGTCAGGGGGACGCGGGGCTACACCTTC. It codes for CSASSVRGTRGYTF. The rearrangement joins TRBV20-1 to TRBJ1-2; 7 bases are a match to TRBD1. The germline CDR1 and CDR2 sequences are DFQATT and SNEGSKA (reference sequence). CDR3 length: 14 residues. The V and J ends lost 3 bases and 8 bases, in that order; junction bases with no gene match: 12.

The chain uses TRBV4-1 and TRBJ1-5, with D possibly being TRBD1 (5 bases). The CDR3 covers 16 residues. The germline V gene has CDR1 MGHRA and CDR2 YSYEKL. V was clipped by 3 bases and J by 3 bases, with 15 bases between them. As DNA, the CDR3 is TGCGCCAGCAGCCAGGACACAGTATCTCACAATCAGCCCCAGCATTTT. This gives the protein CASSQDTVSHNQPQHF.

The rearrangement joins TRBV5-4 to TRBJ2-1, with 11 bases lining up with TRBD2. CDR1 and CDR2 from the germline V gene are SGHNT and YYREEE (reference sequence). J lost 10 bases, V lost 4 bases, and 13 bases had no gene match. The CDR3 is 16 residues long. The CDR3 DNA follows: TGTGCCAGCAGCCCGCGACTAGCGGGACTCCCACGCGAGCAGTTCTTC. The encoded protein is CASSPRLAGLPREQFF.

This clone has just one count. The V and J genes are TRBV9 and TRBJ2-1, with a weak D call TRBD2 (5 bases). The CDR3 consists of 11 residues. The germline gives CDR1 SGDLS, CDR2 YYNGEE. The V end lost 7 bases, the J end lost 4 bases, and 6 bases lay between the germline ends. CDR3: CASGLYNEQFF. The CDR3 bases are TGTGCCAGCGGACTTTACAATGAGCAGTTCTTC.

The chain couples TRBV29-1 to TRBJ2-3; D not certain. Germline V gene data show CDR1 as SQVTM and CDR2 as ANQGSEA. This CDR3 has 15 amino acids. Deletions cut 0 bases from V and 1 base from J, with 11 bases between. CDR3 loop: CSVEEMGAGTDTQYF. The CDR3 region has the DNA TGCAGCGTTGAAGAAATGGGCGCTGGCACAGATACGCAGTATTTT.

The rearrangement links TRBV5-1 to TRBJ2-5; D gene ambiguous. Germline values: CDR1 SGHRS, CDR2 YFSETQ. V dropped 3 bases and J dropped 3 bases, with 9 bases sitting between them. CDR3 size: 13 residues. DNA of the CDR3: TGCGCCAGCAGCTCGATGAGAGAAGAGACCCAGTACTTC. Protein: CASSSMREETQYF.

This clone is a singleton in its sample. The rearrangement joins TRBV5-6 to TRBJ2-3, with 9 bases identical to TRBD2. Germline loops: CDR1 SGHDT, CDR2 YYEEEE. The CDR3 sequence is 15 residues long. The junction had 3 bases not matched to a gene; V was cut back by 4 bases and J by 0 bases. Here the CDR3 reads CASSRLAASTDTQYF. CDR3 DNA: TGTGCCAGCAGCCGACTAGCGGCTAGCACAGATACGCAGTATTTT.